The clone carrying this T cell receptor beta chain turned up a few times. Its antigen is still unknown. The data were taken from a study of beta chain features in type 1 diabetes. Study-wide results and limits: Within each of all four CD4+ subsets, Type 1 diabetes patients had TCRB CDR3s that were moderately but significantly shorter. Cells carrying high TCR expression could end up over-represented when cDNA is sequenced. Naive, central memory and regulatory TCRB repertoires appeared more similar among patients than healthy donors.

V was clipped by 0 bases and J by 6 bases, with 20 bases between them. This CDR3 is 17 amino acids long. The germline gives CDR1 MGHRA, CDR2 YSYEKL. Of the isolated RNA, all was reverse transcribed, and so the sequenced material was expressed TCRB transcripts. Measured with immunoSEQ multiplex PCR; TCRdb has only the in-frame clones, and not every one. The repertoire includes around 70,000 clones, approximately 50% of them detected once, and about 0.74% sits in the top ten. Specimen: central memory CD4+ T cells from blood. The TCR comes from a man aged 25 to 45 with type 1 diabetes. The chain combines TRBV4-1 with TRBJ1-2; possibly TRBD1 for D (6 bases). The CDR3 region is CASSQDKAGQRFNGYTF. The DNA for the CDR3 is TGCGCCAGCAGCCAAGATAAGGCAGGACAGCGCTTTAATGGCTACACCTTC.